This T cell receptor beta chain was found in a study of T cell responses to AZD1222 COVID-19 vaccine. Libraries were prepared by immunoSEQ multiplex PCR; TCRdb keeps only in-frame clonotypes and omits some of them. The data show approximately 150,000 clones, roughly 92% seen once. The CDR3 is 13 amino acids. CDR1 and CDR2 from the germline V gene are DFQATT and SNEGSKA (reference sequence). After removal of 3 bases from V and 8 bases from J, the junction contained 9 bases not matched to a gene. The sequence came from an adult in good health. The material was peripheral blood, obtained on day 0 of AZD1222 vaccination. V and J are TRBV20-1 and TRBJ1-2; 7 bases agree with TRBD1. CDR3 region: CSASAIGTVGYTF. CDR3 bases: TGCAGTGCTAGTGCAATTGGGACAGTCGGCTACACCTTC.